The 30 T cell receptor beta chains listed next were all sequenced from one sample in a study of liver allograft versus peripheral blood T cells. Across the whole study: Liver transplant recipients had T cell receptor repertoires compared between transplanted liver and peripheral blood.

TCRdb itself ran the reads through MiXCR, one entry per CDR3 protein. The sample shows some 10,000 distinct CDR3 sequences, under 20% of them seen only once. These TCRs come from a human patient who had a liver transplant. Some T cells may have originated in the graft donor.

This clonotype qualifies as medium-sized. J is TRBJ1-1 and V is TRBV18; D remains ambiguous. V was clipped by 4 bases and J by 7 bases, with 19 bases between them. The CDR3 length is 15 residues. CDR1 is KGHSH, CDR2 LQKENI, per germline. CDR3 DNA: TGTGCCAGCTCACTCTACGCAGCAGGTGAGGGTGAAGCTTTCTTT. Protein product: CASSLYAAGEGEAFF.

This clonotype was recorded at least ten times. This rearrangement joins TRBV11-2 to TRBJ1-6; no reliable D call. Between the trimmed V and J ends, which lost 1 base and 10 bases, there was a span of 8 bases. Germline V gene lookup returns CDR1 SGHAT and CDR2 FQNNGV. The CDR3 runs to 13 residues. The CDR3 spells CASSLVVWSPLHF. The CDR3 DNA reads as TGTGCCAGCAGCTTAGTAGTTTGGTCACCCCTCCACTTT.

This clonotype was counted a few times. CDR3 protein: CASSFYGSGSYNEQFF. The CDR3 DNA is TGTGCCAGCAGCTTTTATGGTAGCGGCTCCTACAATGAGCAGTTCTTC. V and J are TRBV7-9 and TRBJ2-1, with a weak D call TRBD2 (6 bases). The CDR3 consists of 16 residues. V was clipped by 3 bases and J by 0 bases, with 12 bases between them. CDR1 SEHNR and CDR2 FQNEAQ come from the germline V gene (reference sequence).

This clonotype was picked up a small number of times. The gene calls are TRBV6-5 and TRBJ1-1; 7 nucleotides line up with TRBD1. Germline V gene lookup returns CDR1 MNHEY and CDR2 SVGAGI. Trimming at V came to 6 bases and at J to 7 bases, leaving 5 bases not matched to a gene. The CDR3 has 12 amino acids. The CDR3 nucleotides read TGTGCCAGCAGCCTAGACAGGGTTGAAGCTTTCTTT. Translation gives CASSLDRVEAFF.

The rearrangement links TRBV18 to TRBJ2-3; TRBD2 is a possible D gene (6 bases). With 6 bases removed from V and 4 bases from J, the gap between germline ends came to 26 bases. CDR3 length: 18 amino acids. CDR1 is KGHSH, CDR2 LQKENI, per germline. The CDR3 region is CASSPSTGGLRLADTQYF. CDR3 DNA sequence: TGTGCCAGCTCCCCAAGCACAGGAGGTCTCCGACTAGCAGATACGCAGTATTTT.

This clonotype was picked up many times. The rearrangement uses TRBV7-2 and TRBJ2-1; the match to TRBD2 covers 9 bases. This CDR3 region has 15 residues. Germline lookup yields CDR1 SGHTA and CDR2 FQGNSA. V lost 3 bases, J lost 2 bases, and 2 bases stayed unmatched. The DNA for the CDR3 is TGTGCCAGCAGCTTTAGCGGGGGAGCCTACAATGAGCAGTTCTTC. Translation gives CASSFSGGAYNEQFF.

The CDR3 protein is CASSLFGSPLHF. The CDR3 DNA reads TGTGCCAGCAGCTTATTTGGGTCACCCCTCCACTTT. The chain has TRBV7-2 and TRBJ1-6; D uncertain. The V end lost 2 bases, the J end lost 10 bases, and 6 bases lay between the germline ends. Germline lookup yields CDR1 SGHTA and CDR2 FQGNSA. CDR3 length equals 12 residues.

Within the sample, this clonotype is medium-sized (0.01 to 0.1%). The chain recombines TRBV29-1 with TRBJ1-1, with a weak D call TRBD1 (6 bases). V was pared by 6 bases and J by 0 bases, with 14 bases between. Looked up from germline, CDR1 is SQVTM and CDR2 is ANQGSEA. This CDR3 comprises 14 residues. The CDR3, as DNA: TGCAGCGTGGATACAGGGAGACTGAACACTGAAGCTTTCTTT. It specifies CSVDTGRLNTEAFF.

This clonotype was detected a few times. The chain is built from TRBV7-2 and TRBJ1-3; TRBD1 is a possible D gene (6 bases). The germline gives CDR1 SGHTA, CDR2 FQGNSA. With 5 bases removed from V and 2 bases from J, the gap between germline ends came to 16 bases. The CDR3 length is 16 residues. DNA for the CDR3: TGTGCCAGCAGCCACTTTCCAGGGGCGGCTGGAAACACCATATATTTT. It codes for CASSHFPGAAGNTIYF.

By sample fraction, this clonotype is medium-sized. The chain carries TRBV19 and TRBJ2-7; D gene ambiguous. Trimming pared 5 bases from V and 0 bases from J, leaving 8 bases between. The germline V gene has CDR1 LNHDA and CDR2 SQIVND (reference sequence). The CDR3 extends over 13 amino acids. The CDR3 bases are TGTGCCAGTAGTTCCTGGAGCTCCTACGAGCAGTACTTC. This sequence encodes CASSSWSSYEQYF.

The sample holds many counts of this clonotype. V usage is TRBV5-5 and J usage is TRBJ1-2, with 8 bases fitting TRBD1. CDR1 is SGHKS, CDR2 YYEKEE, per germline (reference sequence). The V gene end was trimmed by 4 bases and the J gene end by 4 bases; junction bases not matched to a gene: 9. There are 15 residues in the CDR3. Written as DNA, the CDR3 is TGTGCCAGCAGCGGGGGACAGGCCGGCGGCTATGGCTACACCTTC. It codes for CASSGGQAGGYGYTF.

This clonotype was seen a few times. The chain is built from TRBV6-6 and TRBJ2-3; 8 nucleotides line up with TRBD2. CDR1 is MNHNY and CDR2 is SVGAGI in the germline V gene (reference sequence). V lost 6 bases and J lost 3; bases outside the gene matches: 11. This CDR3 spans 16 amino acids. CDR3 nucleotide sequence: TGTGCCAGCAGCCCCGCGGGACGGGGGGGAACAGATACGCAGTATTTT. Its protein is CASSPAGRGGTDTQYF.

V is TRBV5-4 and J is TRBJ1-3; 8 bases are a match to TRBD1. Trimming cost V 4 bases and J 4 bases; bases outside gene matches: 4. The germline V gene has CDR1 SGHNT and CDR2 YYREEE (reference sequence). There are 14 residues in the CDR3. CDR3 protein: CASSPRDRGNTIYF. CDR3 nucleotides: TGTGCCAGCAGCCCCCGGGACAGGGGAAACACCATATATTTT.

CDR3 bases: TGTGCCAGCAGTTACTCAAGGGGGGCGAACACCGGGGAGCTGTTTTTT. Translation gives CASSYSRGANTGELFF. V is TRBV6-5 and J is TRBJ2-2; D tentatively reads TRBD1 or TRBD2 (6 bases each). This CDR3 is 16 amino acids long. Germline loops: CDR1 MNHEY, CDR2 SVGAGI. The V end lost 0 bases, the J end lost 0 bases, and 8 bases lay between the germline ends.

This clonotype came up many times. This chain joins TRBV18 and TRBJ1-5; TRBD1 might be the D (6 bases). The length of the CDR3 is 14 residues. V gave up 2 bases and J gave up 4 bases, with 9 bases separating them. The V gene's germline CDR1 is KGHSH and CDR2 LQKENI. Here the CDR3 DNA reads TGTGCCAGCTCACCATTTACAGGGAATCAGCCCCAGCATTTT. Encoded protein: CASSPFTGNQPQHF.

The sample holds many counts of this clonotype. The chain is built from TRBV5-4 and TRBJ2-7, with 9 bases fitting TRBD1. CDR1 and CDR2 (germline): SGHNT, YYREEE (reference sequence). This CDR3 has 17 residues. V lost 3 bases and J lost 4; bases outside the gene matches: 14. CDR3 in amino acids: CASSSLGGRTGAYEQYF. Here the CDR3 DNA reads TGTGCCAGCAGCTCTCTGGGGGGGCGGACAGGGGCTTACGAGCAGTACTTC.

By sample share, this clonotype is medium-sized. V and J are TRBV5-6 and TRBJ2-7; unclear D gene. Germline V gives CDR1 SGHDT, CDR2 YYEEEE. V lost 1 base and J lost 6, with 11 bases in between. The CDR3 has 13 residues. The chain's CDR3 is CASSLSHRAEQYF. In DNA, the CDR3 is TGTGCCAGCAGCTTGAGTCATAGGGCCGAGCAGTACTTC.

The sample holds many counts of this clonotype. This chain uses TRBV18 with TRBJ1-5; D possibly corresponds to TRBD1 (5 bases). The germline V gene encodes CDR1 KGHSH and CDR2 LQKENI. The CDR3 runs to 14 residues. The V and J ends lost 3 bases and 8 bases respectively, with 14 bases between them. Here the CDR3 DNA reads TGTGCCAGCTCACCCACCAGGGTTTTGGAGCCCCAGCATTTT. This encodes CASSPTRVLEPQHF.

This clonotype is judged medium-sized (0.01 to 0.1%). The V call is TRBV18, the J call TRBJ1-2; D ambiguous. Germline values: CDR1 KGHSH, CDR2 LQKENI. Trimming shortened V by 2 bases and J by 7 bases, and 5 bases separated the two germline ends. This CDR3 comprises 11 residues. This CDR3 reads CASSPRTGYTF. The DNA of the CDR3 is TGTGCCAGCTCACCAAGAACTGGCTACACCTTC.

This clonotype is termed medium-sized (0.01 to 0.1%). The chain uses TRBV18 and TRBJ1-1; a weak D match, TRBD1 (5 bases). CDR1 KGHSH and CDR2 LQKENI come from the germline V gene. The CDR3 has 14 amino acids. V was pared by 4 bases and J by 1 base, with 10 bases between. CDR3 coding DNA: TGTGCCAGCTCACTTGACAGATGGAACACTGAAGCTTTCTTT. Residues: CASSLDRWNTEAFF.

This clonotype was counted many times. The V gene is TRBV6-2 or TRBV6-3, the J gene TRBJ2-7, with D perhaps TRBD1 (5 bases). With 2 bases removed from V and 6 bases from J, the gap between germline ends came to 20 bases. The CDR3 is 16 amino acids. Germline CDR1 and CDR2: MNHEY and SVGEGT. The DNA of the CDR3 is TGTGCCAGCAGTTACATGGGGCCTCCGGGCTTAGGCGAGCAGTACTTC. Translation gives CASSYMGPPGLGEQYF.

The V gene is TRBV18, the J gene TRBJ1-5, with TRBD1 matching over 7 bases. Germline assignment: CDR1 KGHSH and CDR2 LQKENI. The V segment lost 4 bases and the J segment 3 bases; nucleotides outside the gene matches: 9. The CDR3 is 16 amino acids. The CDR3 bases are TGTGCCAGCTCACGTTATCAGGGGGAGGTCAATCAGCCCCAGCATTTT. It yields the protein CASSRYQGEVNQPQHF. Full variable domain (remainder filled in from reference TRBV18 and TRBJ1-5): NAGVMQNPRHLVRRRGQEARLRCSPMKGHSHVYWYRQLPEEGLKFMVYLQKENIIDESGMPKERFSAEFPKEGPSILRIQQVVRGDSAAYFCASSRYQGEVNQPQHFGDGTRLSIL.

This clonotype showed up many times. V gene TRBV19 combines with J gene TRBJ1-5, with D possibly TRBD1 on 5 matching bases. CDR1 is LNHDA, CDR2 SQIVND, per germline (reference sequence). V was pared by 5 bases and J by 6 bases, with 11 bases between. The CDR3 is made up of 13 amino acids. The CDR3 loop is CASSGAASQPQHF. In nucleotides, the CDR3 is TGTGCCAGTAGTGGGGCAGCTTCTCAGCCCCAGCATTTT.

There are a few counts of this clonotype. V usage is TRBV6-6 and J usage is TRBJ2-5, with D uncertain. Germline V gene lookup returns CDR1 MNHNY and CDR2 SVGAGI (reference sequence). CDR3 length equals 12 residues. V lost 2 bases, J lost 9 bases, and 10 bases lay in between. Here the CDR3 reads CASSYDSPSQYF. Written as DNA, the CDR3 is TGTGCCAGCAGTTACGACTCCCCCTCCCAGTACTTC.

This clonotype is medium-sized (0.01 to 0.1%) by share. This chain joins TRBV6-5 and TRBJ1-4; TRBD1 might be the D (6 bases). The CDR3 has 16 amino acids. V lost 0 bases to trimming and J lost 8 bases, with 16 bases between them. Per germline, CDR1 MNHEY and CDR2 SVGAGI. CDR3 region: CASSYSNRGPREKLFF. Written as DNA, the CDR3 is TGTGCCAGCAGTTACTCGAACCGGGGGCCTAGAGAAAAACTGTTTTTT.

A few counts support this clonotype. The chain is built from TRBV6-6 and TRBJ1-2; weak D call: TRBD1 (5 bases). The V gene's germline CDR1 is MNHNY and CDR2 SVGAGI (reference sequence). The V and J ends lost 7 bases and 8 bases respectively, with 20 bases between them. CDR3 size: 14 residues. CDR3 region: CASISTAGSGGYTF. CDR3 in DNA: TGTGCCAGCATTTCGACGGCAGGGAGTGGAGGCTACACCTTC.

This chain links TRBV5-4 with TRBJ1-5; TRBD1 is a possible D gene (5 bases). Germline assignment: CDR1 SGHNT and CDR2 YYREEE (reference sequence). The CDR3 covers 15 residues. V was pared by 2 bases and J by 5 bases, with 14 bases between. Here the CDR3 reads CASSFFGDSYQPQHF. CDR3 bases: TGTGCCAGCAGCTTTTTTGGTGACAGTTATCAGCCCCAGCATTTT.

V usage is TRBV7-9 and J usage is TRBJ1-2; 7 nucleotides match TRBD1. CDR1 is SEHNR and CDR2 is FQNEAQ in the germline V gene (reference sequence). V lost 5 bases and J lost 8; bases outside the gene matches: 8. The CDR3 consists of 13 residues. The DNA for the CDR3 is TGTGCCAGCAGCCCCGGACAGGATAGAGGCTACACCTTC. It yields the protein CASSPGQDRGYTF.

This clonotype has just a few counts. The chain is built from TRBV24-1 and TRBJ2-3, with TRBD1 as a possible D gene (5 bases). This CDR3 region has 15 residues. Trimming took 4 bases from V and 3 from J, leaving 13 bases between them. Germline assignment: CDR1 KGHDR and CDR2 SFDVKD. The CDR3 is CATSDPMTVTDTQYF. The CDR3 DNA reads TGTGCCACCAGTGACCCCATGACAGTTACAGATACGCAGTATTTT.

This clonotype is judged medium-sized. The chain carries TRBV7-2 and TRBJ1-6, with TRBD1 matching 10 bases. The trim removed 5 bases at V and 10 bases at J, leaving 5 bases unmatched. The V gene's germline CDR1 is SGHTA and CDR2 FQGNSA. The CDR3 has 14 amino acids. For the CDR3, the DNA is TGTGCCAGCAGCACGGGACAGGGGCAATCACCCCTCCACTTT. Its translation is CASSTGQGQSPLHF.